Sequencing of this TCR beta chain was carried out in a study of beta chain features in type 1 diabetes. Study results and limitations: Here, the possible influence of HLA type (on TCRB rearrangement) remained unresolved.

The whole isolated RNA underwent reverse transcription, so sequencing captured expressed TCRB transcripts. Only in-frame clones appear in the TCRdb table, and some are missing; sequencing was by immunoSEQ multiplex PCR. Of 250,000 to 300,000 clones detected, about 8% appear once; the ten largest clones hold 0.9% to 1.2%. From germline, CDR1 is SGHRS and CDR2 YFSETQ. The CDR3 spans 14 residues. Germline trimming cut 4 bases from V and 4 bases from J; bases unmatched to any gene: 4. Regarding this clone: Its antigen is unknown.

Heparinised blood was drawn once per donor, averaging approximately 100 mL. Sorting of CD4+ naive, central memory, regulatory and stem cell-like memory cells was performed via CD45RO/CCR7/CD25/CD127/CD95/CD27. Sequencing input: central memory CD4+ T cells from blood. This sequence was found in a woman aged 18-29 years in good health. V and J are TRBV5-1 and TRBJ2-3, with TRBD2 matching 9 bases. CDR3 DNA: TGCGCCAGCAGCCCTATAGCGGGGGCAGATACGCAGTATTTT. It codes for CASSPIAGADTQYF.